The 8 T cell receptor beta chains reported below all come from one sample, sequenced in a study of T cell responses to AZD1222 COVID-19 vaccine. Profiling relied on immunoSEQ multiplex PCR, and the TCRdb table lists in-frame clones only, not all of them. The profile shows roughly 170,000 clones, about 86% of them singletons. Here the sequenced sample was peripheral blood, taken on day 0 of AZD1222 vaccination. The receptors come from an adult in good health.

The chain recombines TRBV4-1 with TRBJ1-1, with D perhaps matching TRBD1 (5 bases). This CDR3 comprises 13 residues. V was cut by 1 base and J by 8 bases, with 11 bases left in between. Per the germline V gene, CDR1 is MGHRA and CDR2 is YSYEKL. The CDR3 coding sequence is TGCGCCAGCAGCCAAGCGTTGACAGCCGAAGCTTTCTTT. It yields the protein CASSQALTAEAFF.

The CDR3 loop reads CASSPDRGANYGYTF. The CDR3 nucleotides are TGTGCCAGCAGCCCCGACAGGGGAGCTAACTATGGCTACACCTTC. The gene calls are TRBV7-3 and TRBJ1-2; 8 bases are shared with TRBD1. This CDR3 contains 15 residues. The germline CDR1 and CDR2 sequences are SGHTA and FQGTGA. V gave up 5 bases and J gave up 0 bases; unmatched junction bases: 5.

The V gene is TRBV12-5, the J gene TRBJ1-1, with D hard to call. The germline V gene has CDR1 LGHNT and CDR2 FRNRAP. Trimming cost V 5 bases and J 5 bases, with 6 bases left between them. CDR3 length: 11 residues. The CDR3 nucleotides read TGTGCTAGTGGTCCAAAGACTGAAGCTTTCTTT. Translated, it gives CASGPKTEAFF.

Regarding this clone: Other DNA sequences of this sample code for an identical CDR3. The chain has TRBV11-2 and TRBJ2-7; D call uncertain. Per the germline V gene, CDR1 is SGHAT and CDR2 is FQNNGV. Trimming cost V 1 base and J 0 bases, with 4 bases left between them. This CDR3 comprises 13 residues. The DNA for the CDR3 is TGTGCCAGCAGCTTAGTCTCCTCCTACGAGCAGTACTTC. This codes for CASSLVSSYEQYF. Filled out from reference TRBV11-2 and TRBJ2-7, the complete variable domain reads EAGVAQSPRYKIIEKRQSVAFWCNPISGHATLYWYQQILGQGPKLLIQFQNNGVVDDSQLPKDRFSAERLKGVDSTLKIQPAKLEDSAVYLCASSLVSSYEQYFGPGTRLTVT.

The chain combines TRBV27 with TRBJ1-5, with D tentatively TRBD1 (5 bases). From germline, CDR1 is MNHEY and CDR2 SMNVEV (reference sequence). V gave up 4 bases and J gave up 3 bases, with 13 bases separating them. The CDR3 contains 15 residues. CDR3 sequence reads: CASSSGTPINQPQHF. The CDR3 nucleotides read TGTGCCAGCAGTTCCGGGACGCCTATCAATCAGCCCCAGCATTTT.

The chain employs TRBV7-2 and TRBJ2-7; D is unresolved. Trimming removed 5 bases at V and 4 bases at J, with 9 bases between. The length of the CDR3 is 12 residues. Germline V CDR1 and CDR2: SGHTA, FQGNSA. The CDR3 reads CASSPTHYEQYF. As DNA, the CDR3 is TGTGCCAGCAGCCCGACTCATTACGAGCAGTACTTC.

Worth noting for this clone: The sample holds other DNA sequences that translate to the same CDR3. The chain has TRBV19 and TRBJ2-1; 8 bases line up with TRBD1. The CDR3 covers 15 residues. Germline loops: CDR1 LNHDA, CDR2 SQIVND (reference sequence). Trimming at V came to 3 bases and at J to 0 bases, leaving 1 base not matched to a gene. The CDR3 sequence is CASSIDRGSYNEQFF. The DNA of the CDR3 is TGTGCCAGTAGTATCGACAGGGGCTCCTACAATGAGCAGTTCTTC.

V and J are TRBV4-3 and TRBJ2-4; D remains ambiguous. The CDR3 spans 14 residues. Per the germline V gene, CDR1 is LGHNA and CDR2 is YSLEER. The V end was cut by 1 base, the J end by 6 bases, with 10 bases between. The CDR3 DNA sequence: TGCGCCAGCAGCCAAGGACACCCCGGAAACATTCAGTACTTC. This encodes CASSQGHPGNIQYF.